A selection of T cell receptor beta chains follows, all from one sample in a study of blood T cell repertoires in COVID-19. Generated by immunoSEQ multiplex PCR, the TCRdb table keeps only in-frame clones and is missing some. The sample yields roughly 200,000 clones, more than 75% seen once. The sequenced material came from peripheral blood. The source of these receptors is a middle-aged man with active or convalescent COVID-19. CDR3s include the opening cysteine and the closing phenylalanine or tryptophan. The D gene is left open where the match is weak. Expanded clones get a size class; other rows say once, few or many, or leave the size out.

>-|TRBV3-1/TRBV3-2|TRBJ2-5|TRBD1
TGTGCCAGCAGCCAAGTGACAGGGGGCATAGAGACCCAGTACTTC
CASSQVTGGIETQYF
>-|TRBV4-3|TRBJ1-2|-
TGCGCCAGCAGCCGAGAAGGGGATTCGGCTAACTATGGCTACACCTTC
CASSREGDSANYGYTF
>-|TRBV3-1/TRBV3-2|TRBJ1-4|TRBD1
TGTGCCAGCAGACGTGACAGGGCGCGACTGTTTTTT
CASRRDRARLFF
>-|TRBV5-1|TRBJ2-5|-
TGCGCCAGCAGCTTGGACATTCAAGAGACCCAGTACTTC
CASSLDIQETQYF
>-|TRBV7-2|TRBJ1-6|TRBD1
TGTGCCAGCAGCTTAGACGGACAGGGGAATTCACCCCTCCACTTT
CASSLDGQGNSPLHF
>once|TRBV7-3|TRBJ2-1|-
TGTGCCAGCAGCCTGGGACTTTACAATGAGCAGTTCTTC
CASSLGLYNEQFF
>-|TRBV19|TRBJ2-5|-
TGTGCCAGTAGTTCGGTGTCTACCCAAGAGACCCAGTACTTC
CASSSVSTQETQYF
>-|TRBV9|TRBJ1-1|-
TGTGCCAGCAGCGTAGGCCCTCTCCGTGCGGTTGAGACTGAAGCTTTCTTT
CASSVGPLRAVETEAFF
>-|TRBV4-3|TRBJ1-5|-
TGCGCCAGCAGCCAAGAAGGCGGGCAGCCCCAGCATTTT
CASSQEGGQPQHF
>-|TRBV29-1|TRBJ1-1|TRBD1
TGCAGCGTCCTTACCGGGACAGGGCCCTCGGGTGAAGCTTTCTTT
CSVLTGTGPSGEAFF
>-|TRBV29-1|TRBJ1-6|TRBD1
TGCAGCGCCGGGACAGGGGGCGGGAATTCACCCCTCCACTTT
CSAGTGGGNSPLHF
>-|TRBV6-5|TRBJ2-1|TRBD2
TGTGCCAGCAGTCCCGGATTAGCGGGTTACAATGAGCAGTTCTTC
CASSPGLAGYNEQFF
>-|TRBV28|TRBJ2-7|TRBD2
TGTGCCAGCGGAGGGGGGGGACTAGGGAGCTCCTACGAGCAGTACTTC
CASGGGGLGSSYEQYF
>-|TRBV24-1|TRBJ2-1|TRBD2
TGTGCCACCAGGACTAGCGGGAGGCATGAGCAGTTCTTC
CATRTSGRHEQFF
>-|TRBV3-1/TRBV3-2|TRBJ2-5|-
TGTGCCAGCAGCCTCCAGCTGGACAGTCCCCAGTACTTC
CASSLQLDSPQYF
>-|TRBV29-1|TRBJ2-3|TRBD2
TGCAGCGCCTCCGGGAGGGGGTCCACAGATACGCAGTATTTT
CSASGRGSTDTQYF
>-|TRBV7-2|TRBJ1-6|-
TGTGCCAGCAGCTACGGTCTCTATAATTCACCCCTCCACTTT
CASSYGLYNSPLHF
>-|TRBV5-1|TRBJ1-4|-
TGCGCCAGCAGCTGGTCCGGGACGGGGGGTGAAAAACTGTTTTTT
CASSWSGTGGEKLFF
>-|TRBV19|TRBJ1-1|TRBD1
TGTGCCAGTAGTATACAAACAGGGGTGGGTACTGAAGCTTTCTTT
CASSIQTGVGTEAFF
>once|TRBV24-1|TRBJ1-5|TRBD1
TGTGCCACCAGACCGGGACAGTTAAGCAATCAGCCCCAGCATTTT
CATRPGQLSNQPQHF
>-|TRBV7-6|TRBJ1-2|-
TGTGCCAGCAGCTCCGGACCCAGAACGGGGACACCGGGCTATGGCTACACCTTC
CASSSGPRTGTPGYGYTF
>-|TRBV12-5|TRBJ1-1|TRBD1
TGTGCTAGTATCCCCTCTTCGGACAGGGGGCGATTGGGCACTGAAGCTTTCTTT
CASIPSSDRGRLGTEAFF